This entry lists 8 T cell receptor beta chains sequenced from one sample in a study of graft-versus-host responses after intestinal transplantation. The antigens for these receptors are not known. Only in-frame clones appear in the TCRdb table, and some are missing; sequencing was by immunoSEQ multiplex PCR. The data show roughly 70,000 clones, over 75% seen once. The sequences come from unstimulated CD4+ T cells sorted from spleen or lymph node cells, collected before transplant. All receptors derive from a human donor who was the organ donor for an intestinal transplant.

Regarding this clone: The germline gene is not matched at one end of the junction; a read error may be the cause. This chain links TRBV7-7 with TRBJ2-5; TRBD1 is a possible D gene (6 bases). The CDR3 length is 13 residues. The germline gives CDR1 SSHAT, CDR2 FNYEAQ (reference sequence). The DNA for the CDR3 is TGTGCTAGCAGCTTAGACAGGTCAGAGACCCAGTACTTC. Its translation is CASSLDRSETQYF.

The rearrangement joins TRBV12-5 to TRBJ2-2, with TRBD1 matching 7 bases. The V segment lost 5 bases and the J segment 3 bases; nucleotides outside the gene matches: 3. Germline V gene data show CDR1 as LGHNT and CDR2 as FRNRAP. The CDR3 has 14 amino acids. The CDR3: CASGTGTDTGELFF. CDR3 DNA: TGTGCTAGTGGTACCGGGACAGACACCGGGGAGCTGTTTTTT.

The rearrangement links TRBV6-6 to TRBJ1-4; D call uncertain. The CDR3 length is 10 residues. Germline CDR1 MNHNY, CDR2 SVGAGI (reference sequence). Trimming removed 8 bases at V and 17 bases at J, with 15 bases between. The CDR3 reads CASCGVDCFF. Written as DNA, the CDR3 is TGTGCCAGCTGTGGAGTCGATTGTTTTTTT.

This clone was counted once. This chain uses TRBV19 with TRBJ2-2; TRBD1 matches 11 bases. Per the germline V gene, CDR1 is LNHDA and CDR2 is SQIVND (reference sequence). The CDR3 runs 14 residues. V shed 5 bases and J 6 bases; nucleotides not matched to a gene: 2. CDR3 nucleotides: TGTGCCAGTAGTCAGGACAGGGGGCCCGGGGAGCTGTTTTTT. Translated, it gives CASSQDRGPGELFF.

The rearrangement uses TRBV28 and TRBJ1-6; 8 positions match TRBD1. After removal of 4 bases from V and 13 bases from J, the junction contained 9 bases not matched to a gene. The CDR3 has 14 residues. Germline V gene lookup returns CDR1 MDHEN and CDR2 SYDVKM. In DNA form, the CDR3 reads TGTGCCAGCAGTTCCCCCGGACAGGGAAGTCCCCTCCACTTT. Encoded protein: CASSSPGQGSPLHF.

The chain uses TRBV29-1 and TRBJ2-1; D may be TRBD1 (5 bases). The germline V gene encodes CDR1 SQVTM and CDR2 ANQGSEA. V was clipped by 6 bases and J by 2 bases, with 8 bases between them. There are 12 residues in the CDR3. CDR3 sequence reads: CSVDKTYNEQFF. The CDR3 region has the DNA TGCAGCGTGGACAAAACCTACAATGAGCAGTTCTTC.

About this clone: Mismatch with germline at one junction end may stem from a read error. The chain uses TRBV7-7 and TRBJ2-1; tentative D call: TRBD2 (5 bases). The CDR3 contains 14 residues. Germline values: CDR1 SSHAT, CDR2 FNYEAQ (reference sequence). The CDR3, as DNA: TGTGCTAGCAGCTTGGTAACGGGGTCCAATGAGCAGTTCTTC. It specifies CASSLVTGSNEQFF.

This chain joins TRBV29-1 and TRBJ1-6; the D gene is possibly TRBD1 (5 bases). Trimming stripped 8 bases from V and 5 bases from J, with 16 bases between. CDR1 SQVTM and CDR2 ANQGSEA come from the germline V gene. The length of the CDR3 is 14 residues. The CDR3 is CSTRGPGDNSPLHF. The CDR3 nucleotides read TGCAGCACAAGGGGCCCTGGTGATAATTCACCCCTCCACTTT.